The rows below give T cell receptor beta chains drawn from one sample of a study of blood T cell repertoires in COVID-19. TCRdb's table, derived via immunoSEQ multiplex PCR, lists solely in-frame clones and lacks some. The table shows around 260,000 clones, with about 80% occurring only once. Specimen: peripheral blood. These receptors were obtained from a person aged 65 to 85 with COVID-19, enrolled during active disease. Both conserved end residues are part of each CDR3. Each record gives: D gene, J gene, V gene, clone size, CDR3 DNA, CDR3 protein. A D gene is named only where the DNA matches it firmly. Clone size is not always given. Where it is, it says once, few, many or a class for expanded clones.

D gene: .
J gene: TRBJ1-6
V gene: TRBV28
clone size: .
CDR3 DNA: TGTGCCAGCATGCTCGACAGGAATTCACCCCTCCACTTT
CDR3 protein: CASMLDRNSPLHF

D gene: .
J gene: TRBJ1-5
V gene: TRBV30
clone size: .
CDR3 DNA: TGTGCCTGGAGTGGGGGGGAAGATAGCAATCAGCCCCAGCATTTT
CDR3 protein: CAWSGGEDSNQPQHF

D gene: .
J gene: TRBJ1-4
V gene: TRBV7-2
clone size: .
CDR3 DNA: TGTGCCAGCAGCCGCAGCCCGTGGGGGCAGGTTGAAAAACTGTTTTTT
CDR3 protein: CASSRSPWGQVEKLFF

D gene: .
J gene: TRBJ2-3
V gene: TRBV29-1
clone size: .
CDR3 DNA: TGCAGCGTTGACGCGGAAGTAGATACGCAGTATTTT
CDR3 protein: CSVDAEVDTQYF

D gene: .
J gene: TRBJ1-2
V gene: TRBV6-1
clone size: .
CDR3 DNA: TGTGCCAGCAGTGAAGGTTGGGGAGGAGGGAACTATGGCTACACCTTC
CDR3 protein: CASSEGWGGGNYGYTF

D gene: TRBD1
J gene: TRBJ1-1
V gene: TRBV19
clone size: .
CDR3 DNA: TGTGCCAGTAGTATACAGGGGGCGGGTACCGGGCCTGAAGCTTTCTTT
CDR3 protein: CASSIQGAGTGPEAFF

D gene: TRBD2
J gene: TRBJ2-1
V gene: TRBV7-2
clone size: .
CDR3 DNA: TGTGCCAGCACCCGTAGCGGGGGCAGCTCCTACAATGAGCAGTTCTTC
CDR3 protein: CASTRSGGSSYNEQFF

D gene: .
J gene: TRBJ1-6
V gene: TRBV19
clone size: .
CDR3 DNA: TGTGCCAGTAGTATTTTCTCTCGGGATAATTCACCCCTCCACTTT
CDR3 protein: CASSIFSRDNSPLHF

D gene: TRBD2
J gene: TRBJ2-3
V gene: TRBV6-5
clone size: .
CDR3 DNA: TGTGCCAGCAGTTACGCGGCTAGCGGGTGGACAGATACGCAGTATTTT
CDR3 protein: CASSYAASGWTDTQYF

D gene: .
J gene: TRBJ1-5
V gene: TRBV10-2
clone size: .
CDR3 DNA: TGCGCCAGCAGTGAGCGGGGGGGAATCAATCAGCCCCAGCATTTT
CDR3 protein: CASSERGGINQPQHF

D gene: TRBD1
J gene: TRBJ2-7
V gene: TRBV11-3
clone size: .
CDR3 DNA: TGTGCCAGCAGCTTAGACCGCCTATGGACAGGGAGTGAGCAGTACTTC
CDR3 protein: CASSLDRLWTGSEQYF

D gene: TRBD2
J gene: TRBJ2-3
V gene: TRBV5-8
clone size: once
CDR3 DNA: TGTGCCAGCAGCTTGGCAATGACTAGCGGGAGGTTAGATACGCAGTATTTT
CDR3 protein: CASSLAMTSGRLDTQYF

D gene: .
J gene: TRBJ1-1
V gene: TRBV11-1
clone size: .
CDR3 DNA: TGTGCCAGCAGCTTAGGGTTTCGGGGTGACACTGAAGCTTTCTTT
CDR3 protein: CASSLGFRGDTEAFF